A single sample gave rise to the 7 T cell receptor beta chains below, sequenced in a study of T cells after yellow fever vaccination. TCRdb ran MiXCR on the 5' RACE reads and lists one entry per CDR3 protein. The sample contains about 340,000 distinct CDR3 sequences, 3% to 4.5% of which appear only once. The sequencing used PBMCs, collected 5 days after the yellow fever booster vaccination. Receptor source: a man between 18 and 29 years old who received the YFV17D yellow fever vaccine.

This sequence joins TRBV10-3 and TRBJ2-5, with D possibly matching TRBD2 (5 bases). Germline V CDR1 and CDR2: ENHRY, SYGVKD. V lost 2 bases to trimming and J lost 10 bases, with 17 bases between them. The CDR3 has 14 amino acids. CDR3 loop: CAISERRTEDDQYF. Here the CDR3 DNA reads TGTGCCATCAGTGAGAGGAGGACTGAAGATGACCAGTACTTC.

The chain is built from TRBV20-1 and TRBJ2-1, with D perhaps matching TRBD1 or TRBD2 (6 bases each). There are 16 residues in the CDR3. Germline CDR1 reads DFQATT; CDR2 reads SNEGSKA (reference sequence). Deletions cut 1 base from V and 4 bases from J, with 17 bases between. CDR3 nucleotides: TGCAGTGCTAGAGGGATCGGGGGCGGTCGATACAATGAGCAGTTCTTC. Protein product: CSARGIGGGRYNEQFF.

In its sample, this clonotype was seen many times. The chain is built from TRBV5-1 and TRBJ2-2; TRBD1 or TRBD2 may be the D gene (6 bases each). Germline V gene sequence: CDR1 SGHRS, CDR2 YFSETQ. The V end lost 6 bases, the J end lost 0 bases, and 12 bases lay between the germline ends. The CDR3 totals 15 residues. Here the CDR3 DNA reads TGCGCCAGCAAGTCGGGGGACACGAACACCGGGGAGCTGTTTTTT. Protein: CASKSGDTNTGELFF.

This clonotype was detected many times. This CDR3 reads CASSFRQEQYF. CDR3 coding DNA: TGTGCCAGCAGTTTTCGACAGGAGCAGTACTTC. V is TRBV6-2 or TRBV6-3 and J is TRBJ2-7; tentatively, D is TRBD1 (5 bases). This CDR3 is 11 amino acids long. V lost 4 bases to trimming and J lost 7 bases, with 8 bases between them. Germline V gives CDR1 MNHEY, CDR2 SVGEGT.

The chain has TRBV4-2 and TRBJ2-4, with 8 positions matching TRBD2. Trimming took 4 bases from V and 12 from J; bases not matched to a gene: 17. Germline values: CDR1 LGHNA, CDR2 YNFKEQ. This CDR3 is built from 16 residues. This CDR3 reads CASSLPGGAAEAPQYF. The DNA of the CDR3 is TGTGCCAGCAGCCTTCCCGGGGGGGCAGCAGAAGCGCCTCAGTACTTC.

This clonotype showed up many times. The V gene is TRBV14, the J gene TRBJ1-4; the match to TRBD1 covers 8 bases. V trimming: 9 bases; J trimming: 8 bases; junction bases outside the gene matches: 14. This CDR3 comprises 15 residues. The germline V gene has CDR1 SGHDN and CDR2 FVKESK. The DNA of the CDR3 is TGTGCCAGTACCGAATCCGGGACAGGAAAAGAAAAACTGTTTTTT. It is translated as CASTESGTGKEKLFF.

The chain links TRBV4-3 to TRBJ2-5; the match to TRBD1 covers 11 bases. Trimming took 4 bases from V and 13 from J; bases not matched to a gene: 8. Germline values: CDR1 LGHNA, CDR2 YSLEER. The CDR3 is 13 amino acids. The CDR3, as DNA: TGCGCCAGCAGCCCCCCGGGACAGGGGGAGCGGTACTTC. This encodes CASSPPGQGERYF.